The entry below describes one T cell receptor (beta chain). Its antigen is unidentified. This sample stems from a study of response to subunit inactivated influenza vaccine. With 5 bases clipped from V and 5 bases from J, the junction kept 3 bases outside the gene matches. The length of the CDR3 is 14 residues. Per germline, CDR1 MNHEY and CDR2 SMNVEV (reference sequence). Study conclusions and caveats: That few new T cells are recruited by each seasonal influenza vaccination was the authors' suggestion.

In TCRdb, the RT-PCR reads were re-called with MiXCR into one record per CDR3 protein. The sample contains about 170,000 distinct CDR3 sequences, around a tenth of which appear only once. The TCR comes from a man aged 50 to 69 who received an inactivated influenza vaccine. J is TRBJ2-7 and V is TRBV27; 13 positions match TRBD2. The sequences come from CD8+ T cells sorted from PBMCs, collected less than 25 months after vaccination. The CDR3 DNA is TGTGCCAGCAGTCCCGGGACTAGCGGGGACGAGCAGTACTTC. It codes for CASSPGTSGDEQYF.